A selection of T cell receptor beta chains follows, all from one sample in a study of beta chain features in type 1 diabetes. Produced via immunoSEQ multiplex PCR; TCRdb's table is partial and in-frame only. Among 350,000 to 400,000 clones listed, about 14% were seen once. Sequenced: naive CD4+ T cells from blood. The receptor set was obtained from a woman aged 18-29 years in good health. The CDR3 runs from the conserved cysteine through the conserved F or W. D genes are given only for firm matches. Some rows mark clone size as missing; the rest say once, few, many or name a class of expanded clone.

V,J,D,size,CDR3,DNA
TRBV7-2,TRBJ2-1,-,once,CASSFDRSSYNEQFF,TGTGCCAGCAGCTTCGACAGGAGCTCCTACAATGAGCAGTTCTTC
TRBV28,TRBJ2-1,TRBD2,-,CASSLLADNEQFF,TGTGCCAGCAGTTTGCTAGCGGACAATGAGCAGTTCTTC
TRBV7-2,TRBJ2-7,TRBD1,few,CASSRGQLTYEQYF,TGTGCCAGCAGCCGGGGACAGCTTACCTACGAGCAGTACTTC
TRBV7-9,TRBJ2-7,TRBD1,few,CASSLRDRGLEESYEQYF,TGTGCCAGCAGCTTAAGGGACAGGGGACTGGAAGAATCCTACGAGCAGTACTTC
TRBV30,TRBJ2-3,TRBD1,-,CAWSSDRGQLTQYF,TGTGCCTGGAGTTCGGACAGGGGGCAACTTACGCAGTATTTT
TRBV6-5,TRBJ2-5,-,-,CASSYSKGVQTQYF,TGTGCCAGCAGTTACTCGAAGGGGGTCCAGACCCAGTACTTC
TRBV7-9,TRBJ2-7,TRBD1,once,CASRETGQGPYEQYF,TGTGCCAGCCGAGAGACGGGACAGGGCCCCTACGAGCAGTACTTC
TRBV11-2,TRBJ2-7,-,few,CASSPTLGAGYEQYF,TGTGCCAGCAGCCCAACTTTGGGGGCGGGCTACGAGCAGTACTTC
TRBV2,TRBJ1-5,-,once,CASSLDNSKHF,TGTGCCAGCAGCCTTGACAACTCCAAGCATTTT
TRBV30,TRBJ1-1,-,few,CAWSQQGYTEAFF,TGTGCCTGGAGTCAGCAGGGGTACACTGAAGCTTTCTTT
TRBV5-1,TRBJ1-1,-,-,CASSLVRGTEAFF,TGCGCCAGCAGCTTGGTAAGGGGCACTGAAGCTTTCTTT
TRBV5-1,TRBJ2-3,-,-,CASKTTISTDTQYF,TGCGCCAGCAAAACGACAATAAGCACAGATACGCAGTATTTT
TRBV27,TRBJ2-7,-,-,CASSRQVPIYEQYF,TGTGCCAGCAGCCGACAGGTCCCAATCTACGAGCAGTACTTC
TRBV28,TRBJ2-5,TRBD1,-,CASSRTGTDQETQYF,TGTGCCAGCAGCCGGACCGGGACAGATCAAGAGACCCAGTACTTC
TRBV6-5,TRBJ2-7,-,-,CASVFGRGRIYEQYF,TGTGCCAGCGTATTCGGGAGAGGACGGATTTACGAGCAGTACTTC
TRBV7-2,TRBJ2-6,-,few,CASSLGSSGANVLTF,TGTGCCAGCAGCTTAGGTAGCTCTGGGGCCAACGTCCTGACTTTC
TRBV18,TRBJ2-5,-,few,CASSQHLQETQYF,TGTGCCAGCTCACAGCACCTCCAAGAGACCCAGTACTTC
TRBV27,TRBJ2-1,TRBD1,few,CASQGQGAIRDNEQFF,TGTGCCAGCCAAGGGCAGGGGGCGATAAGGGACAATGAGCAGTTCTTC
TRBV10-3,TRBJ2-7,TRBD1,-,CAINPGQGSYEQYF,TGTGCCATCAACCCGGGACAGGGCTCCTACGAGCAGTACTTC
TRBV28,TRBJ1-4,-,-,CASSRQGREKLFF,TGTGCCAGCAGTCGGCAGGGGCGGGAAAAACTGTTTTTT
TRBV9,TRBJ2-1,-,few,CASSPYRSYNEQFF,TGTGCCAGCAGCCCCTACCGCTCCTACAATGAGCAGTTCTTC
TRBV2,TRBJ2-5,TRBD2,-,CASSEGGTSQETQYF,TGTGCCAGCAGTGAAGGAGGGACTAGCCAGGAGACCCAGTACTTC
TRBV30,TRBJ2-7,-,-,CAWSITGGSYEQYF,TGTGCCTGGAGTATAACAGGAGGGTCCTACGAGCAGTACTTC
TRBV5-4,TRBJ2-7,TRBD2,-,CASSPAGGSYEQYF,TGTGCCAGCAGCCCAGCGGGAGGGTCCTACGAGCAGTACTTC
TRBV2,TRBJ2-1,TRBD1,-,CASVPGQGNNEQFF,TGTGCCAGCGTTCCGGGACAGGGGAACAATGAGCAGTTCTTC
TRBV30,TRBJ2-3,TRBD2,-,CAWSTGLGTSTDTQYF,TGTGCCTGGAGTACCGGACTAGGAACTAGCACAGATACGCAGTATTTT
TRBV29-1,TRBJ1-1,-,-,CSVEGTDTEAFF,TGCAGCGTTGAAGGGACAGACACTGAAGCTTTCTTT
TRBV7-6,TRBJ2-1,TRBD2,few,CASGLAGDYNEQFF,TGTGCCAGCGGACTAGCGGGAGACTACAATGAGCAGTTCTTC
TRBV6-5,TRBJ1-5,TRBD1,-,CASRPDRGYQPQHF,TGTGCCAGCAGACCCGACAGGGGGTATCAGCCCCAGCATTTT
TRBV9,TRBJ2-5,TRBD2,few,CASSVSSGRAETQYF,TGTGCCAGCAGCGTTTCTAGCGGGAGGGCGGAGACCCAGTACTTC
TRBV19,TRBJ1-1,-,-,CASSTRQITEAFF,TGTGCCAGTAGTACAAGACAGATCACTGAAGCTTTCTTT
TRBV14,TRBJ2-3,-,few,CASTRQGYGTQYF,TGTGCCAGCACCCGGCAGGGGTACGGTACGCAGTATTTT
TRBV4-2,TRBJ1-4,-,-,CASSQEGQPNEKLFF,TGTGCCAGCAGCCAAGAAGGACAGCCCAATGAAAAACTGTTTTTT
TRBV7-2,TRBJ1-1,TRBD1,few,CASSWDRGVTEAFF,TGTGCCAGCAGCTGGGACAGGGGGGTCACTGAAGCTTTCTTT
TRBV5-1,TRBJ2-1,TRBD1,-,CASSAGQGGGNEQFF,TGCGCCAGCAGCGCGGGACAGGGAGGGGGCAATGAGCAGTTCTTC
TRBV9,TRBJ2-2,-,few,CASSPSGSGYTGELFF,TGTGCCAGCAGCCCCAGTGGGAGCGGTTACACCGGGGAGCTGTTTTTT
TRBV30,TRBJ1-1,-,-,CAWSVGGNTEAFF,TGTGCCTGGAGTGTCGGAGGGAACACTGAAGCTTTCTTT
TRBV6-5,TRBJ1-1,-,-,CASSYPAGASEAFF,TGTGCCAGCAGTTACCCGGCCGGAGCCAGTGAAGCTTTCTTT
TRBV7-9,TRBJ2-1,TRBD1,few,CASSLGDSILGEQFF,TGTGCCAGCAGCTTAGGGGACAGTATACTAGGTGAGCAGTTCTTC
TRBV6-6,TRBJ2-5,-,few,CASVKETQYF,TGTGCCAGCGTTAAAGAGACCCAGTACTTC
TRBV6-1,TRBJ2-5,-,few,CASGDRPQETQYF,TGTGCCAGCGGAGACAGGCCCCAAGAGACCCAGTACTTC
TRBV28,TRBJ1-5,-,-,CASSLSGGNQPQHF,TGTGCCAGCAGTTTATCGGGGGGCAATCAGCCCCAGCATTTT
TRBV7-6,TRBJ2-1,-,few,CASSLNLGEQFF,TGTGCCAGCAGCCTGAACTTGGGCGAGCAGTTCTTC
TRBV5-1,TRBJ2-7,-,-,CASSAGAYEQYF,TGCGCCAGCAGTGCAGGGGCCTACGAGCAGTACTTC
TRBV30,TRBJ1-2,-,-,CAWSVGAKNYGYTF,TGTGCCTGGAGTGTCGGAGCAAAGAACTATGGCTACACCTTC
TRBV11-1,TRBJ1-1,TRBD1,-,CASSLTGGLTEAFF,TGTGCCAGCAGCTTAACAGGGGGCTTGACTGAAGCTTTCTTT
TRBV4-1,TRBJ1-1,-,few,CASSQEARMNTEAFF,TGCGCCAGCAGCCAAGAGGCCAGAATGAACACTGAAGCTTTCTTT
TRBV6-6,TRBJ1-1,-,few,CASSGVTEAFF,TGTGCCAGCAGCGGGGTGACTGAAGCTTTCTTT
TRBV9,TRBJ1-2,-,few,CASSVGHPNYGYTF,TGTGCCAGCAGCGTAGGGCACCCGAACTATGGCTACACCTTC
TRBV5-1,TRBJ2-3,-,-,CASSSGTPPDTQYF,TGCGCCAGCAGCTCAGGGACACCCCCAGATACGCAGTATTTT
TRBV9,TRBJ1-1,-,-,CASSVSGSLSEAFF,TGTGCCAGCAGCGTATCGGGATCTCTTTCTGAAGCTTTCTTT
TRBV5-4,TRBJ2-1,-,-,CASSPRFAGWDNEQFF,TGTGCCAGCAGCCCTAGATTCGCGGGGTGGGACAATGAGCAGTTCTTC
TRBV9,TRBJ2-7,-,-,CASGRGRGDEQYF,TGTGCCAGCGGGCGTGGCAGGGGAGACGAGCAGTACTTC
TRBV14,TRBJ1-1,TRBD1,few,CASSLDRGRTEAFF,TGTGCCAGCAGCCTAGACAGGGGGCGAACTGAAGCTTTCTTT
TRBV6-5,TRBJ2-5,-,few,CASRTKQGTPQYF,TGTGCCAGCAGAACAAAGCAGGGGACCCCCCAGTACTTC
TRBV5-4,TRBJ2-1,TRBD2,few,CASSSKAGGPGNEQFF,TGTGCCAGCAGCTCGAAAGCGGGAGGGCCGGGGAATGAGCAGTTCTTC
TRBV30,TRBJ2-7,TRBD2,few,CAWIRRASGPYEQYF,TGTGCCTGGATTCGGCGAGCTAGCGGCCCCTACGAGCAGTACTTC
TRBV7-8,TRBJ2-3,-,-,CASSPLNTQYF,TGTGCCAGCAGCCCGCTAAATACGCAGTATTTT
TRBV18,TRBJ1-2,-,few,CASSQTDNYGYTF,TGTGCCAGCTCACAGACAGATAACTATGGCTACACCTTC